This TCR beta chain stems from a study of blood T cells in healthy people across ages. Whole-study results and caveats: Compared with aged donors, long-lived donors showed fewer expanded clones, suggesting selection. The recorded TCR beta diversity per million T cells decreased in a roughly linear manner with age.

Investigators took about 10 milliliters of peripheral blood from every donor. This clonotype was observed a handful of times. Antigen: not known. Together with a sample-barcoded 5' primer, a J-beta primer mix was included in a second PCR lasting roughly 6 to 12 cycles. Each cDNA molecule carried a tag from a template-switch adaptor that contained 12 random nucleotides. MiXCR was run by TCRdb on the 5' RACE reads, yielding one entry per CDR3 protein. Among 550,000 to 800,000 distinct CDR3 sequences, less than 40% were seen once, and the ten largest hold approximately 15%. This CDR3 spans 16 amino acids. In germline, CDR1 is MGHDK, CDR2 SYGVNS. J was trimmed by 0 bases and V by 3 bases; bases with no gene match: 3.

The chain employs TRBV25-1 and TRBJ2-2; 8 bases align to TRBD1. Sequencing used blood. The clonotype was recovered from a woman older than 75 in good health. CDR3 coding DNA: TGTGCCAGCAGTGACGAGGGACAGGCGAACACCGGGGAGCTGTTTTTT. Encoded protein: CASSDEGQANTGELFF.